These T cell receptor beta chains were read from a single sample in a study of blood T cell repertoires in COVID-19. Produced via immunoSEQ multiplex PCR; TCRdb's table is partial and in-frame only. Among about 280,000 clones listed, about nine tenths were seen once. Sequencing was performed on peripheral blood. These receptors came from a woman under 40 with COVID-19, enrolled during active disease. The CDR3 runs from the conserved cysteine through the conserved F or W. Clone size is not always given. Where it is, it says once, few, many or a class for expanded clones.

clone_size v_call cdr3_aa
NA TRBV11-1 CASSLDNGIDQETQYF
NA TRBV28 CASSLYGGTGANIQYF
NA TRBV7-9 CASSSTLGLALGSYEQYF
NA TRBV30 CAWSVQSGELFF
NA TRBV19 CASSIILGRTTNEKLFF
NA TRBV6-6 CASRATGVDSYEQYF
once TRBV3-1/TRBV3-2 CASSQDPVSYEQYF
NA TRBV6-1 CASQIPQGGSYEQYF
NA TRBV7-9 CASSLGGTGEEKLFF
NA TRBV5-5 CASSLWTVQETQYF
NA TRBV27 CASSPVSGTEAFF
NA TRBV5-4 CASSSKTGINEKLFF
NA TRBV9 CASSVASSRHNEQFF
NA TRBV7-8 CASSFGTGELFF
NA TRBV19 CASGRDRGYTQYF
NA TRBV13 CASSLEAGGHEQFF
once TRBV28 CASTHWGVGVGYTF
NA TRBV7-2 CASSPRGTGRNNEQFF
NA TRBV5-1 CASSSGVVGELFF
few TRBV5-1 CASSMDGGDGGYTF